This T cell receptor (beta chain) emerged from a study of CD8 T cells in Susac syndrome. General observations from the study: Individuals included in the TCR sequencing and HLA analysis were acknowledged by the study to be relatively few in number.

After extraction with the RNeasy kit, about 0.45 to 1 ug of the RNA was reverse transcribed using random hexamers. In TCRdb, the immunoSEQ multiplex PCR reads were re-called with MiXCR into one record per CDR3 protein. The sample gives about 210,000 distinct CDR3 sequences, 95% of which show up once; 0.095% is in the top ten. As regards this clonotype: Its specificity is not known.

Through negative isolation, CD4+ and CD8+ T cells were obtained, while TEMRA cells were enriched using FACS. The germline CDR1 and CDR2 sequences are MNHEY and SMNVEV (reference sequence). Trimming cost V 2 bases and J 0 bases, with 5 bases left between them. CDR3 length: 14 amino acids. Sequencing input: CD4+ T cells from PBMCs. The gene calls are TRBV27 and TRBJ1-5; D unresolved. The receptor was derived from a human donor with multiple sclerosis. CDR3 bases: TGTGCCAGCAGTTTACAAGATAGCAATCAGCCCCAGCATTTT. This encodes CASSLQDSNQPQHF.